A single sample gave rise to the 19 T cell receptor beta chains below, sequenced in a study of cytomegalovirus exposure and HLA in healthy donors. Vbeta (60) and Jbeta (13) primers were used in the PCR. The protocol was immunoSEQ multiplex PCR, while the TCRdb copy is restricted to in-frame clones and leaves out a portion. The sample has about 100,000 clones, around two thirds seen once. The sample consisted of PBMCs. The receptors come from a woman between 40 and 50 years old in good health and CMV-seropositive.

This chain joins TRBV6-1 and TRBJ1-6, with TRBD1 identical over 7 bases. The V segment lost 6 bases and the J segment 9 bases; nucleotides outside the gene matches: 5. The V gene's germline CDR1 is MNHNS and CDR2 SASEGT. The CDR3 is 13 amino acids. DNA for the CDR3: TGTGCCAGCAGGTCGACAGGGTCTTCACCCCTCCACTTT. This encodes CASRSTGSSPLHF.

This chain links TRBV29-1 with TRBJ2-2, with TRBD1 matching over 7 bases. The CDR3 consists of 14 residues. Looked up from germline, CDR1 is SQVTM and CDR2 is ANQGSEA. The ends lost 5 bases at V and 0 bases at J; junction bases unmatched: 3. This CDR3 reads CSVNRGTNTGELFF. The CDR3 DNA sequence: TGCAGCGTTAACAGGGGCACGAACACCGGGGAGCTGTTTTTT.

This chain connects TRBV19 to TRBJ2-7; the match to TRBD1 covers 7 bases. Germline CDR1 is LNHDA and CDR2 is SQIVND (reference sequence). The CDR3 sequence is 14 residues long. V dropped 3 bases and J dropped 9; count of bases not matched to a gene: 11. DNA for the CDR3: TGTGCCAGTAGTATCCCGGGACAGTATACGGGGCAGTACTTC. The encoded protein is CASSIPGQYTGQYF.

A few counts support this clone. This rearrangement joins TRBV7-3 to TRBJ2-7; D is unresolved. Germline V gene sequence: CDR1 SGHTA, CDR2 FQGTGA. The CDR3 is 15 residues long. The V and J ends lost 5 bases and 2 bases respectively, with 16 bases between them. The CDR3 protein is CASSVQAGGAYEQYF. In DNA form, the CDR3 reads TGTGCCAGCAGCGTTCAAGCTGGCGGAGCCTACGAGCAGTACTTC.

This clone is a singleton in its sample. The rearrangement links TRBV5-4 to TRBJ2-2; the D is unclear. The V end lost 1 base, the J end lost 1 base, and 5 bases lay between the germline ends. Per the germline V gene, CDR1 is SGHNT and CDR2 is YYREEE (reference sequence). This CDR3 has 14 amino acids. CDR3 region: CASSLYRNTGELFF. The CDR3 DNA is TGTGCCAGCAGCTTGTACAGGAACACCGGGGAGCTGTTTTTT.

V gene TRBV29-1 combines with J gene TRBJ1-1; D is ambiguous. CDR1 and CDR2 from the germline V gene are SQVTM and ANQGSEA. The CDR3 runs to 12 residues. The ends were cut back, 3 bases at V and 3 bases at J, with 8 bases in the middle. DNA of the CDR3: TGCAGCGTTGACAGCCAGGACACTGAAGCTTTCTTT. As protein: CSVDSQDTEAFF. Full variable domain (missing parts from reference TRBV29-1 and TRBJ1-1): SAVISQKPSRDICQRGTSLTIQCQVDSQVTMMFWYRQQPGQSLTLIATANQGSEATYESGFVIDKFPISRPNLTFSTLTVSNMSPEDSSIYLCSVDSQDTEAFFGQGTRLTVV.

This chain connects TRBV6-5 to TRBJ1-4, with 10 nucleotides matching TRBD1. CDR1 MNHEY and CDR2 SVGAGI come from the germline V gene. The ends lost 5 bases at V and 7 bases at J; junction bases unmatched: 7. The CDR3 is made up of 15 amino acids. DNA of the CDR3: TGTGCCAGCAGTAGCCCGGGACAGGGGACTGAAAAACTGTTTTTT. Translating gives CASSSPGQGTEKLFF.

The rearrangement joins TRBV4-2 to TRBJ1-5; maybe TRBD1 (5 bases). Germline V gene data show CDR1 as LGHNA and CDR2 as YNFKEQ. With 8 bases removed from V and 3 bases from J, the gap between germline ends came to 17 bases. This CDR3 region has 15 residues. The chain's CDR3 is CASCPDGADNQPQHF. The CDR3 DNA is TGTGCCAGCTGTCCCGATGGGGCGGACAATCAGCCCCAGCATTTT.

The chain recombines TRBV6-6 with TRBJ1-2; D ambiguous. The V gene lost 6 bases and the J gene lost 0 bases, with 14 bases spanning the gap. The CDR3 is 15 residues long. Germline CDR1 reads MNHNY; CDR2 reads SVGAGI (reference sequence). The CDR3 sequence is CASRRDRPSNYGYTF. The CDR3, as DNA: TGTGCCAGCAGGAGGGATAGGCCTTCTAACTATGGCTACACCTTC.

V gene TRBV5-1 combines with J gene TRBJ1-1, with TRBD1 as a possible D gene (5 bases). This CDR3 comprises 15 residues. The germline gives CDR1 SGHRS, CDR2 YFSETQ. The V end lost 0 bases, the J end lost 4 bases, and 13 bases lay between the germline ends. This CDR3 is CASSLETGLVTEAFF. The CDR3 DNA follows: TGCGCCAGCAGCTTGGAAACGGGACTCGTCACTGAAGCTTTCTTT.

V usage is TRBV30 and J usage is TRBJ1-2; D gene ambiguous. V was shortened by 0 bases and J by 5 bases, with 7 bases between the two germline ends. CDR1 is GTSNPN and CDR2 is SVGIG in the germline V gene (reference sequence). This CDR3 has 12 amino acids. CDR3 in DNA: TGTGCCTGGAGTGTCAAACAGTATGGCTACACCTTC. The encoded protein is CAWSVKQYGYTF.

The V gene is TRBV19, the J gene TRBJ1-1; tentative D call: TRBD1 (6 bases). The germline V gene encodes CDR1 LNHDA and CDR2 SQIVND (reference sequence). V dropped 2 bases and J dropped 6 bases, with 16 bases sitting between them. The CDR3 extends over 15 amino acids. CDR3 residues: CASSINQGPSAEAFF. The CDR3 DNA sequence: TGTGCCAGTAGTATAAATCAGGGGCCCAGCGCTGAAGCTTTCTTT.

This clone was detected a few times. Other DNA sequences of this sample code for an identical CDR3. The chain has TRBV30 and TRBJ2-3, with D tentatively TRBD2 (7 bases). The length of the CDR3 is 14 residues. The V gene's germline CDR1 is GTSNPN and CDR2 SVGIG (reference sequence). CDR3 nucleotide sequence: TGTGCGTGGGGGGAGGGGGGATCGGCAGATACGCAGTATTTT. As protein: CAWGEGGSADTQYF.

This clone has ten or more counts. The chain combines TRBV7-3 with TRBJ1-1; D possibly corresponds to TRBD1 (5 bases). This CDR3 contains 13 residues. With 4 bases removed from V and 1 base from J, the gap between germline ends came to 7 bases. In germline, CDR1 is SGHTA, CDR2 FQGTGA. The CDR3 here is CASSSDRNTEAFF. The CDR3 nucleotides are TGTGCCAGCAGCTCAGACAGGAACACTGAAGCTTTCTTT.

This chain uses TRBV6-5 with TRBJ2-2, with TRBD1 matching 8 bases. Germline values: CDR1 MNHEY, CDR2 SVGAGI. V lost 6 bases and J lost 8; bases outside the gene matches: 11. The CDR3 has 15 amino acids. DNA of the CDR3: TGTGCCAGCAGCCCGAGGACAGGGCAGGGTGGGGAGCTGTTTTTT. Its translation: CASSPRTGQGGELFF.

The V gene is TRBV13, the J gene TRBJ2-1; 7 bases line up with TRBD1. CDR1 is PRHDT, CDR2 FYEKMQ, per germline (reference sequence). This CDR3 is 14 amino acids long. Germline trimming cut 4 bases from V and 4 bases from J; bases unmatched to any gene: 4. Written as DNA, the CDR3 is TGTGCCAGCAGCTCACCGGACAGGTACAATGAGCAGTTCTTC. It specifies CASSSPDRYNEQFF.

With respect to this clone: The junction differs from germline at one of its ends, possibly a read error. V gene TRBV9 combines with J gene TRBJ2-5; D is possibly TRBD1 (7 bases). The germline V gene encodes CDR1 SGDLS and CDR2 YYNGEE. The CDR3 totals 13 residues. The CDR3 bases are TGTGCAAGCACCAAGGAGGGGGCTGAGACCCAGTACTTC. Its protein is CASTKEGAETQYF.

This chain joins TRBV4-2 and TRBJ2-3; the D gene is possibly TRBD2 (6 bases). The germline V gene has CDR1 LGHNA and CDR2 YNFKEQ. The CDR3 has 15 residues. Trimming left V 5 bases short and J 2 bases short, with 14 bases between. This CDR3 reads CASSSSGDHTDTQYF. CDR3 bases: TGTGCCAGCAGCTCGTCGGGGGACCACACAGATACGCAGTATTTT.

This chain joins TRBV2 and TRBJ2-2; no clear D. This CDR3 region has 15 residues. From germline, CDR1 is SNHLY and CDR2 FYNNEI. V was trimmed by 5 bases and J by 4 bases, leaving 14 bases between them. The CDR3 loop reads CASSSLWASTGELFF. The CDR3 nucleotides are TGTGCCAGCAGTAGCTTGTGGGCAAGCACCGGGGAGCTGTTTTTT.